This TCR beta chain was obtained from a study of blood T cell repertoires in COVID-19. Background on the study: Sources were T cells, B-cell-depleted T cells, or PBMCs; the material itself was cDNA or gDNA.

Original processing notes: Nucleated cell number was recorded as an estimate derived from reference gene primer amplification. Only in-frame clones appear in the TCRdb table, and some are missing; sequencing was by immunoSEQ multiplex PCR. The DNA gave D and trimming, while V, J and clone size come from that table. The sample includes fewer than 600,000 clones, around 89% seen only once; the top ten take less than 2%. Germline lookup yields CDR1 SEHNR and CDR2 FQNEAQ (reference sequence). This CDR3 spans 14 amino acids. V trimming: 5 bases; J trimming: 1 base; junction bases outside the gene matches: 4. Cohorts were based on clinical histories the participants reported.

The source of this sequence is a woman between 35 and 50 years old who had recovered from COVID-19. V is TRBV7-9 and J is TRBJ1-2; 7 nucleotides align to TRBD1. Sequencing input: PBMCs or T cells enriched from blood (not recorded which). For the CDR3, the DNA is TGTGCCAGCAGCAAGGGACAGAGTAACTATGGCTACACCTTC. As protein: CASSKGQSNYGYTF.